The 32 T cell receptor beta chains presented below share a single source sample, sequenced in a study of tumor-infiltrating lymphocytes in primary liver carcinoma. A constant-region primer primed TCR beta cDNA synthesis from 500 to 550 ng of total RNA. Construction of TCR beta libraries relied on three successive nested multiplex PCR rounds employing slightly modified ARM-PCR. In the first two PCR rounds, TRBV1-TRBV30 forward primers were paired with a C-beta reverse primer, and each round lasted around 10 cycles. TCRdb ran MiXCR on the multiplex PCR reads and lists one entry per CDR3 protein. The sample lists about 99,000 distinct CDR3 sequences, more than 60% occurring once. Each 20-30 mg portion of unsorted bulk tissue served as the source for co-extraction of RNA and DNA. What was sequenced was liver tumor tissue from sampling region 5. Subset described: tumor region T5, tumor centre. Receptors originate from a woman aged 55-70 years with primary liver carcinoma and hepatitis B virus infection.

In its sample, this clonotype was seen many times. The rearrangement links TRBV10-3 to TRBJ2-7; 9 nucleotides agree with TRBD1. V gave up 0 bases and J gave up 2 bases; unmatched junction bases: 5. CDR3 size: 16 residues. Germline V gene sequence: CDR1 ENHRY, CDR2 SYGVKD. The CDR3 sequence: CAISESVGQGAYEQYF. The CDR3 nucleotides read TGTGCCATCAGTGAGTCAGTGGGACAGGGAGCCTACGAGCAGTACTTC.

This clonotype was counted once. A clone one base away is much larger, so this may be a read error. The chain combines TRBV7-8 with TRBJ2-5, with D perhaps TRBD2 (5 bases). The V end was cut by 2 bases, the J end by 5 bases, with 12 bases between. CDR3 length equals 14 residues. Per germline, CDR1 SGHVS and CDR2 FQNEAQ. The CDR3 DNA is TGTGCCAGCAGCTTACTAGAGGGATACGAGACCCAGTACTTC. Protein: CASSLLEGYETQYF.

This clonotype was detected ten times or more. The gene calls are TRBV7-9 and TRBJ1-6; possible D gene TRBD1, 6 bases. The length of the CDR3 is 14 residues. Trimming took off 5 bases at V and 10 bases at J, with 15 bases between the two ends. The V gene's germline CDR1 is SEHNR and CDR2 FQNEAQ (reference sequence). CDR3 DNA: TGTGCCAGCAGCCTGAGGACAGATGGGTCACCCCTCCACTTT. The encoded protein is CASSLRTDGSPLHF.

This clonotype was observed a single time. A read error may be the cause here, since a much bigger clone is one base away. The rearrangement uses TRBV7-9 and TRBJ2-3; TRBD2 aligns across 11 bases. Germline values: CDR1 SEHNR, CDR2 FQNEAQ (reference sequence). The CDR3 totals 15 residues. This CDR3 reads CASSLLAGGADMQYF. CDR3 bases: TGTGCCAGCAGCTTACTAGCGGGAGGCGCAGATATGCAGTATTTT.

Points on this clonotype: This CDR3 fails to terminate in the conserved phenylalanine or tryptophan, so it likely reflects a read error. V is TRBV28 and J is TRBJ2-3; 8 nucleotides agree with TRBD1. Germline CDR1 and CDR2: MDHEN and SYDVKM. Trimming at V came to 6 bases and at J to 1 base, leaving 3 bases not matched to a gene. The CDR3 sequence is 14 residues long. Here the CDR3 reads CASRDRAGTDTQYS. CDR3 nucleotide sequence: TGTGCCAGCAGGGACAGGGCCGGCACAGATACGCAGTATTCT.

V usage is TRBV29-1 and J usage is TRBJ2-1, with D perhaps matching TRBD1 (5 bases). The V gene lost 6 bases and the J gene lost 8 bases, with 17 bases spanning the gap. Germline V gives CDR1 SQVTM, CDR2 ANQGSEA. The CDR3 extends over 13 amino acids. The CDR3 protein is CSVEQEYVDEQFF. In nucleotides, the CDR3 is TGCAGCGTCGAACAGGAGTACGTGGATGAGCAGTTCTTC.

In its sample, this clonotype was seen once. At one boundary the junction diverges from the germline segment, which might be a read error. The chain has TRBV11-2 and TRBJ2-1, with D uncertain. Per germline, CDR1 SGHAT and CDR2 FQNNGV. The CDR3 is made up of 12 amino acids. The CDR3 sequence: CVSSFTDNERFF. The CDR3 DNA is TGTGTCAGCAGCTTCACAGACAATGAGCGGTTCTTC.

Regarding this clonotype: The conserved final phenylalanine or tryptophan is absent from the CDR3, which likely points to a read error. Because the CDR3's place on the DNA is in doubt, the DNA is left out and the CDR3 is given as listed by TCRdb. The chain employs TRBV12-3 or TRBV12-4 and TRBJ2-1. The CDR3 has 13 residues if both end residues are counted. The CDR3 sequence is CASSSVVHNERFL.

A word on this clonotype: A junction boundary mismatches the germline segment, possibly from a read error. The rearrangement joins TRBV11-2 to TRBJ2-2; either TRBD1 or TRBD2 may supply D (6 bases each). This CDR3 spans 15 amino acids. The V gene's germline CDR1 is SGHAT and CDR2 FQNNGV. The CDR3 coding sequence is TGTACCAGCAGCTCCTCGACAAGGGGGGCCGGGGAGCTATTTTTT. Translation gives CTSSSSTRGAGELFF.

V and J are TRBV20-1 and TRBJ2-7; D may be TRBD1 (5 bases). The V and J ends lost 4 bases and 6 bases respectively, with 13 bases between them. The CDR3 totals 12 residues. Germline V CDR1 and CDR2: DFQATT, SNEGSKA (reference sequence). CDR3 loop: CSATGHACEQYF. The CDR3 nucleotides read TGCAGTGCTACCGGACACGCCTGCGAGCAGTACTTC.

Worth noting for this clonotype: Relative to the germline gene, one junction end is altered; a read error may explain this. The chain uses TRBV6-1 and TRBJ1-1; D is unclear. The germline gives CDR1 MNHNS, CDR2 SASEGT. The CDR3 consists of 14 residues. DNA for the CDR3: TGTGCCAGCAGGGCTACTCTATGGTACGCTGAAGTTTTCTTT. Protein: CASRATLWYAEVFF.

Regarding this clonotype: This may be a read error: a much more frequent sequence differs by one nucleotide. The chain links TRBV5-1 to TRBJ2-1; TRBD2 matches 14 bases. J was trimmed by 9 bases and V by 4 bases; bases with no gene match: 9. Germline CDR1 reads SGHRS; CDR2 reads YFSETQ. CDR3 length equals 16 residues. The chain's CDR3 is CASSDWTSGRSIEQFF. The CDR3 coding sequence is TGCGCCAGCAGCGACTGGACTAGCGGGAGGAGTATTGAGCAGTTCTTC.

As concerns this clonotype: This CDR3 fails to terminate in the conserved phenylalanine or tryptophan, so it likely reflects a read error. The chain has TRBV4-2 and TRBJ1-3; D unclear. Germline V gene sequence: CDR1 LGHNA, CDR2 YNFKEQ. This CDR3 contains 14 residues. The CDR3 reads CVSSQEEPGNTIYL. Here the CDR3 DNA reads TGTGTCAGCAGCCAAGAGGAGCCTGGAAACACCATATATCTT.

For this clonotype: One end of the junction does not line up with germline, which may come from a read error. V and J are TRBV11-2 and TRBJ1-6, with unresolved D. Looked up from germline, CDR1 is SGHAT and CDR2 is FQNNGV. The CDR3 contains 16 residues. For the CDR3, the DNA is TGTGCCAGCGGCTTAGATCCTCGGTTTCCTAATTCAGCACTCCACTTT. It translates to CASGLDPRFPNSALHF.

This clonotype was recorded many times. The chain uses TRBV12-3 or TRBV12-4 and TRBJ2-2, with a weak D call TRBD2 (6 bases). The germline V and J ends were trimmed by 5 bases and 3 bases, with 10 bases remaining between them. The CDR3 extends over 14 amino acids. This CDR3 reads CASSLRDYTGELFF. The DNA of the CDR3 is TGTGCCAGCAGTCTCCGGGACTACACCGGGGAGCTGTTTTTT.

This clonotype was counted between two and nine times. The rearrangement joins TRBV28 to TRBJ1-2; D is undetermined. The germline CDR1 and CDR2 sequences are MDHEN and SYDVKM. V was cut by 7 bases and J by 4 bases, with 16 bases left in between. This CDR3 has 14 amino acids. The CDR3 DNA is TGTGCCAGCATCGGGATTTTAATGCGCTATGGCTACACCTTC. It encodes CASIGILMRYGYTF.

Points on this clonotype: This likely comes from a read error, as the CDR3 has no conserved phenylalanine or tryptophan at its end. V and J are TRBV5-1 and TRBJ2-7; 8 bases align to TRBD2. The CDR3 spans 15 residues. J was trimmed by 5 bases and V by 5 bases; bases with no gene match: 12. Germline loops: CDR1 SGHRS, CDR2 YFSETQ. CDR3 in amino acids: CASRSGTRVGHEQYS. In nucleotides, the CDR3 is TGCGCCAGCAGATCAGGGACTAGGGTCGGTCACGAGCAGTACTCC.

Details on this clonotype: A read error may produce the germline difference seen at one junction end. The chain combines TRBV11-2 with TRBJ1-2; possible D gene TRBD1, 5 bases. Germline assignment: CDR1 SGHAT and CDR2 FQNNGV. The CDR3 contains 17 residues. CDR3 nucleotide sequence: TGTGCCAGCAGCTTAGGTCCGATCAGGGCGCTGCGATATGGCTTCACCTTC. This encodes CASSLGPIRALRYGFTF.

Points on this clonotype: Given a much more abundant clone one base away, this may be a read error. DNA of the CDR3: TGTGGCAGCAGCCCAGGGAGCTCCTATAATTCACCCCTCCACTTT. It encodes CGSSPGSSYNSPLHF. The rearrangement joins TRBV5-5 to TRBJ1-6; D might be TRBD1 (5 bases). CDR3 length: 15 amino acids. Germline V lookup: CDR1 SGHKS, CDR2 YYEKEE (reference sequence). The full variable domain, completed using reference TRBV5-5 and TRBJ1-6, is DAGVTQSPTHLIKTRGQQVTLRCSPISGHKSVSWYQQVLGQGPQFIFQYYEKEERGRGNFPDRFSARQFPNYSSELNVNALLLGDSALYLCGSSPGSSYNSPLHFGNGTRLTVT.

Points on this clonotype: One end of the junction varies from germline; a read error may be responsible. CDR3 sequence: CATSPRASVNYGYTF. As DNA, the CDR3 is TGTGCCACCAGCCCGAGGGCCAGCGTCAACTATGGCTACACCTTC. The chain carries TRBV7-8 and TRBJ1-2; D is unclear. Germline V gene data show CDR1 as SGHVS and CDR2 as FQNEAQ. The length of the CDR3 is 15 residues.

On this clonotype: Germline and junction disagree at one end, which may indicate a read error. The chain couples TRBV11-2 to TRBJ1-2; TRBD1 agrees at 9 bases. Germline loops: CDR1 SGHAT, CDR2 FQNNGV. CDR3 size: 16 residues. The DNA of the CDR3 is TGTGCCAGCAGATTAGATGGCGGGACAGGGAACTATGGCTACACCTTC. Protein sequence: CASRLDGGTGNYGYTF.

By its share, this clonotype is medium-sized. The CDR3 DNA sequence: TGTGCCAGCAGCACCCGACCCAGCGACGGAGAGACCCAGTACTTC. Translation gives CASSTRPSDGETQYF. This chain connects TRBV11-2 to TRBJ2-5; D gene uncertain. The length of the CDR3 is 15 residues. V lost 5 bases to trimming and J lost 4 bases, with 17 bases between them. CDR1 is SGHAT and CDR2 is FQNNGV in the germline V gene.

Of note for this clonotype: Mismatch with germline at one junction end may stem from a read error. The chain combines TRBV11-3 with TRBJ2-3; no clear D gene. Per the germline V gene, CDR1 is SGHNT and CDR2 is YENEEA. This CDR3 comprises 16 residues. CDR3 coding DNA: TGTGTCAGCAGCTTAAGCCGTGGCGGTCCCGCAGATACCCAGTATTTT. Translating gives CVSSLSRGGPADTQYF.

Note on this clonotype: A much bigger clone sits one base away, suggesting this may be a read error. The V gene is TRBV12-3 or TRBV12-4, the J gene TRBJ2-1; D remains unclear. This CDR3 has 13 amino acids. The DNA of the CDR3 is TGTGCCAGCAGCTCCGACAAGTACAATGAGCAGCTCTTC. Protein: CASSSDKYNEQLF.

With respect to this clonotype: One end of the junction varies from germline; a read error may be responsible. The J gene is TRBJ2-1, the V gene TRBV5-1; TRBD2 agrees at 10 bases. This CDR3 is built from 15 residues. CDR1 and CDR2 from the germline V gene are SGHRS and YFSETQ. This chain's CDR3 is CSSSLLAGLYNEQFF. CDR3 DNA: TGCTCCAGCAGCTTACTAGCGGGACTATACAATGAGCAGTTCTTC.

This clonotype was picked up many times. The rearrangement links TRBV28 to TRBJ1-5; TRBD1 is a possible D gene (6 bases). CDR1 MDHEN and CDR2 SYDVKM come from the germline V gene. The V and J ends lost 6 bases and 3 bases respectively, with 15 bases between them. CDR3 length: 15 amino acids. The CDR3 reads CASRIGGFVNQPQHF. The DNA of the CDR3 is TGTGCCAGCAGGATAGGGGGTTTCGTCAATCAGCCCCAGCATTTT.

This clonotype turned up a few times. This may stem from a read error, because a much larger clone lies one nucleotide away. Since the CDR3 does not end with the conserved phenylalanine or tryptophan, this likely comes from a read error. The chain employs TRBV29-1 and TRBJ2-7, with 9 bases that match TRBD1. In germline, CDR1 is SQVTM, CDR2 ANQGSEA. The CDR3 has 13 residues. The J segment lost 7 bases and the V segment lost 2 bases, leaving 6 bases of the junction unmatched. CDR3 loop: CSVEKQGAGEQYL. CDR3 coding DNA: TGCAGCGTTGAAAAACAGGGGGCGGGGGAGCAGTACCTC.

As for this clonotype: One junction end disagrees with the germline gene, perhaps due to a read error. This chain connects TRBV6-5 to TRBJ2-7; 7 nucleotides align to TRBD1. The CDR3 contains 14 residues. Germline CDR1 is MNHEY and CDR2 is SVGAGI. CDR3 sequence (DNA): TGTGCCAGTAGTTACAACCAGGGGGCCTACGAGCAGTACTTC. Its protein product is CASSYNQGAYEQYF.

Only a few counts were recorded for this clonotype. This chain connects TRBV28 to TRBJ2-7, with 9 bases aligning to TRBD1. V dropped 6 bases and J dropped 6; count of bases not matched to a gene: 12. The CDR3 runs 15 residues. Per germline, CDR1 MDHEN and CDR2 SYDVKM. CDR3: CASSLGQGGGREQYF. The CDR3 bases are TGTGCCAGCAGCCTGGGACAGGGTGGGGGTCGCGAGCAGTACTTC.

This clonotype was counted many times. The gene calls are TRBV6-5 and TRBJ1-2; 7 bases match TRBD1. In germline, CDR1 is MNHEY, CDR2 SVGAGI. This CDR3 spans 11 amino acids. After removal of 6 bases from V and 8 bases from J, the junction contained 3 bases not matched to a gene. The CDR3 DNA is TGTGCCAGCAGCCCGGACAGGGGCTACACCTTC. This sequence encodes CASSPDRGYTF.

This clonotype was recorded at least ten times. CDR3 loop: CASSLMRNRGDEKLFF. CDR3 DNA: TGCGCCAGCAGCCTTATGAGGAACAGGGGTGATGAAAAACTGTTTTTT. The chain combines TRBV4-1 with TRBJ1-4; 7 positions agree with TRBD1. The trim removed 4 bases at V and 6 bases at J, leaving 11 bases unmatched. This CDR3 has 16 amino acids. From germline, CDR1 is MGHRA and CDR2 YSYEKL.

Concerning this clonotype itself: The conserved phenylalanine or tryptophan is not found at the CDR3 terminus, so this likely reflects a read error. It is unclear where the CDR3 begins or ends on the DNA, so no DNA is shown, and the CDR3 is as TCRdb lists it. V is TRBV4-1 and J is TRBJ2-2; TRBD1, as called in the table, went unchecked against the DNA. Germline V gene lookup returns CDR1 MGHRA and CDR2 YSYEKL. The CDR3 length is 17 residues, termini included. CDR3 sequence: CASSQVDMGFPTGELFL.